The rows below give T cell receptor beta chains drawn from one sample of a study of T cells in Graves' hyperthyroidism and ophthalmopathy. Using its own MiXCR run on the multiplex PCR reads, TCRdb lists one record per CDR3 protein. Among more than 300,000 distinct CDR3 sequences listed, around 18% were seen once. Sequenced input: blood. These receptors originate from a man between 18 and 35 years old with Graves' ophthalmopathy. The CDR3 runs from the conserved cysteine through the conserved F or W.

v_call: TRBV12-3/TRBV12-4
cdr3_aa: CASSLEPGGYYGYTF

v_call: TRBV7-2
cdr3_aa: CASSLARGTVEQYF

v_call: TRBV5-1
cdr3_aa: CASSLDTGSSYEQYF

v_call: TRBV11-2
cdr3_aa: CASSLELHRSGAQYF

v_call: TRBV2
cdr3_aa: CASRPSLGDNSPLHF

v_call: TRBV3-1
cdr3_aa: CASSHRGGTEAFF

v_call: TRBV3-1
cdr3_aa: CASSPWTSGGISNTQYF

v_call: TRBV27
cdr3_aa: CASSSIVGGWEKLFF

v_call: TRBV15
cdr3_aa: CATNEIPQGQLNQPQHF

v_call: TRBV11-2
cdr3_aa: CASSSGQFGRTDTQYF

v_call: TRBV29-1
cdr3_aa: CSGLAEETQYF

v_call: TRBV6-1
cdr3_aa: CASSYRQDPTYEQYF

v_call: TRBV7-6
cdr3_aa: CASSLVSGRGEKLFF

v_call: TRBV3-1
cdr3_aa: CASSREIYYGYTF

v_call: TRBV6-1
cdr3_aa: CASSEPIGGIGYGYTF

v_call: TRBV6-6
cdr3_aa: CASSYSPGTGVGNTIYF

v_call: TRBV10-2
cdr3_aa: CASSGTLGTQSETQYF

v_call: TRBV19
cdr3_aa: CASILGTANTEAFF

v_call: TRBV15
cdr3_aa: CATSRVDGGYNSPLHF

v_call: TRBV27
cdr3_aa: CASSFVVGSYTEAFF

v_call: TRBV6-1
cdr3_aa: CASSSNREGYEQYF

v_call: TRBV9
cdr3_aa: CASSASGTSAYNEQFF

v_call: TRBV13
cdr3_aa: CASSLDSLGPGYGYTF

v_call: TRBV18
cdr3_aa: CASSPSQGESYNEQFF

v_call: TRBV12-3/TRBV12-4
cdr3_aa: CASSYGPRGEKLFF

v_call: TRBV27
cdr3_aa: CASSLNTNTEAFF

v_call: TRBV2
cdr3_aa: CASVTSGGALFSSYNEQFF

v_call: TRBV11-2
cdr3_aa: CASSSTGLKNIQYF

v_call: TRBV2
cdr3_aa: CASSDSGLSGNTIYF

v_call: TRBV15
cdr3_aa: CATSRAFRGPTNSPLHF

v_call: TRBV6-1
cdr3_aa: CASRMDEYNEQFF

v_call: TRBV12-3/TRBV12-4
cdr3_aa: CASSPLEAVRNIQYF

v_call: TRBV6-5
cdr3_aa: CASSSLPGQRNTEAFF

v_call: TRBV29-1
cdr3_aa: CSVEMHGQYF

v_call: TRBV4-2
cdr3_aa: CASSQVSFNEQFF

v_call: TRBV15
cdr3_aa: CATSRPGTATGNTIYF

v_call: TRBV27
cdr3_aa: CASSFTSTYEQYF

v_call: TRBV6-2/TRBV6-3
cdr3_aa: CASSPPDRGVLEQYF

v_call: TRBV28
cdr3_aa: CASGGGRPQHF

v_call: TRBV2
cdr3_aa: CASSGVSGGTAYEQYF

v_call: TRBV15
cdr3_aa: CATSRDRGLNQPQHF

v_call: TRBV2
cdr3_aa: CASSPNILGTGSWTEAFF

v_call: TRBV9
cdr3_aa: CASSVNRGETQYF

v_call: TRBV6-1
cdr3_aa: CASENVNTEAFF

v_call: TRBV28
cdr3_aa: CASSLQLSGNTIYF

v_call: TRBV4-1
cdr3_aa: CASSQEGGAEQYF